This T cell receptor (beta chain) was observed in a study of T-cell reconstitution after alpha-beta-depleted transplantation in children. Unique molecular identifiers were used to barcode this TCRbeta library. One entry per CDR3 protein results from TCRdb running MiXCR on the PCR reads. The data show hundreds of thousands of distinct CDR3 sequences, around 12% seen once. Looked up from germline, CDR1 is MNHEY and CDR2 is SVGAGI. The V segment lost 2 bases and the J segment 1 base; nucleotides outside the gene matches: 8. The CDR3 is 16 amino acids. Concerning this clonotype: The antigen remains unidentified.

Whole-study results and caveats: T-cell numbers and diversity, one year after transplant, stemmed largely from T cells that were newly produced. Where some patients showed high TCRbeta diversity at day 60, it came from recipient T cells and thymic progenitors that had survived. By about two months after transplant, alpha-beta T cells reportedly arose from several hundred graft clones that had expanded.

The rearrangement uses TRBV6-5 and TRBJ2-7; 7 bases map to TRBD2. The sample here was PBMCs, taken before TCRalphabeta/CD19-depleted stem cell transplant. This TCR was sampled from a girl aged 2-10 years with congenital amegakaryocytic thrombocytopenia, due to receive a stem cell transplant. The DNA of the CDR3 is TGTGCCAGCAGTTACAAAGGAGCGGGGCTTTCCTACGAGCAGTACTTC. Encoded protein: CASSYKGAGLSYEQYF.